The entry below describes one TCR beta chain. The antigen is unknown. These data originate in a study of identical twins. Study findings and constraints: Zero-insertion analyses could be partly confounded by invariant MAIT and iNKT cells.

A universal primer site was incorporated via template switching, and the cDNA contained unique molecular identifiers. One entry per CDR3 protein, called by TCRdb with MiXCR from the 5' RACE reads. The table lists 350,000 to 450,000 distinct CDR3 sequences, approximately 17% of them singletons. CDR3 length: 16 residues. Germline V gene sequence: CDR1 LGHNA, CDR2 YNFKEQ. V lost 2 bases to trimming and J lost 11 bases, with 24 bases between them. The rearrangement links TRBV4-2 to TRBJ1-1, with D maybe TRBD1 (5 bases). This TCR was sampled from a man in his fifties in good health. Sequences were obtained from naive T cells sorted from blood. CDR3 DNA sequence: TGTGCCAGCAGCCAACACCGACAGAAAGCCTCCGTGGAGGCTTTCTTT. Protein: CASSQHRQKASVEAFF.